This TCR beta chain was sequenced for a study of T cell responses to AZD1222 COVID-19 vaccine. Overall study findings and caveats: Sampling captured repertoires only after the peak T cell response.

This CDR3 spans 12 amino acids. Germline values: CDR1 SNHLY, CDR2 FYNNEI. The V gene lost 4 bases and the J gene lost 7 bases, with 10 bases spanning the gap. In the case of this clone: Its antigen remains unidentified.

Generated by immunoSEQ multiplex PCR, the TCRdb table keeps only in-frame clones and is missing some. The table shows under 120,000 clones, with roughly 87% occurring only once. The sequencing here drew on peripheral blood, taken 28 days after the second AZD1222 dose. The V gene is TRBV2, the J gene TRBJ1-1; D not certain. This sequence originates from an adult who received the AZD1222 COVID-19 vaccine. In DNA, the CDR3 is TGTGCCAGCAGTGTCCCGGGCAATGAAGCTTTCTTT. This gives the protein CASSVPGNEAFF.